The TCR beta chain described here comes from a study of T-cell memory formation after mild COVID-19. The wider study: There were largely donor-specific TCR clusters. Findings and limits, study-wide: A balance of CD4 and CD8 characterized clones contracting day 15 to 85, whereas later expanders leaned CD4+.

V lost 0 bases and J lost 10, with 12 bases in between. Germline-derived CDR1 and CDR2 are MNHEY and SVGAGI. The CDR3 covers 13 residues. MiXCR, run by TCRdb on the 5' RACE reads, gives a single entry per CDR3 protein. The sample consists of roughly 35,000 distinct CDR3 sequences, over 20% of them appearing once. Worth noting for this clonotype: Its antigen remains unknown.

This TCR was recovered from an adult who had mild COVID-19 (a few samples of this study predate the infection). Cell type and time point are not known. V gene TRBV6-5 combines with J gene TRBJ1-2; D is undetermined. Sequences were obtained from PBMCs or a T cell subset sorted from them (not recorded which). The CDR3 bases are TGTGCCAGCAGTTACTCGTTAAGGAGTGACTACACCTTC. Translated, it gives CASSYSLRSDYTF.